This T cell receptor beta chain was sequenced during a study of T cell responses to AZD1222 COVID-19 vaccine. Study-level points and caveats: Repertoires in all cases were sampled only once the peak T cell response had passed.

Sequencing was performed with immunoSEQ multiplex PCR; in TCRdb, only in-frame clones are kept and a portion is missing. The sample consists of roughly 110,000 clones, roughly 89% of them appearing once. Notes on this clone: Antigen specificity is unknown.

Germline CDR1 and CDR2: SGHTS and YDEGEE. Trimming took off 0 bases at V and 7 bases at J, with 8 bases between the two ends. The CDR3 has 14 amino acids. The sequences come from peripheral blood, collected on day 0 of AZD1222 vaccination. This rearrangement joins TRBV5-8 to TRBJ1-6; D is possibly TRBD1 (6 bases). This clonotype originated in an adult in good health. CDR3 amino acids: CASSLVQGNSPLHF. In DNA form, the CDR3 reads TGTGCCAGCAGCTTGGTACAGGGAAATTCACCCCTCCACTTT.